The 2 T cell receptor beta chains presented below share a single source sample, sequenced in a study of human T cells and chemical hapten exposure listed by TCRdb under 2021. Library preparation used RACE. TCRdb shows the sequencer as NextSeq 500. TCRdb ran its own pipeline on the public reads, namely fastp trimming at Q25 and MiXCR clone calling, and kept in-frame beta chains. Each CDR3 protein appears once, grouped with its most common genes and DNA. This sample is represented by tens of thousands of distinct CDR3 sequences; around 9.4% of them were singletons. Approximately 1.6% of the sample comes from the top ten. This specimen's time point label, interpreted: patch test 2, 6 weeks after DPC sensitization. The treatment or condition label of this sample denotes: therapeutic diphenylcyclopropenone sensitization with weekly scalp DPC. The sequenced sample was whole blood, obtained in connection with sensitization to the hapten diphenylcyclopropenone (DPC). Source of these receptors: a woman between 45 and 65 years old with alopecia areata. Some clones in this sample may be carry-over from other donors' samples.

This clonotype was counted ten times or more. This chain links TRBV28 with TRBJ1-2; D gene unclear. Trimming cost V 6 bases and J 4 bases, with 12 bases left between them. The CDR3 is 13 amino acids. The germline CDR1 and CDR2 sequences are MDHEN and SYDVKM. CDR3 in DNA: TGTGCCAGCAGGGCAGAGACTTTCTATGGCTACACCTTC. It encodes CASRAETFYGYTF.

The table lists this clonotype with a few counts. The V and J genes are TRBV18 and TRBJ1-4; no firm D call. This CDR3 comprises 14 residues. Germline assignment: CDR1 KGHSH and CDR2 LQKENI. The V end lost 4 bases, the J end lost 5 bases, and 11 bases lay between the germline ends. DNA for the CDR3: TGTGCCAGCTCACAACTCGGAGGGAATGAAAAACTGTTTTTT. Its translation is CASSQLGGNEKLFF.